The T cell receptor (beta chain) under discussion was sequenced for a study of blood T cell repertoires in COVID-19. Study-level information: There were acute and convalescent COVID-19 samples, and they came from the United States, Italy and Spain.

CDR1 MDHEN and CDR2 SYDVKM come from the germline V gene. This CDR3 is 12 amino acids long. V was clipped by 3 bases and J by 7 bases, with 4 bases between them. Sequencing used immunoSEQ multiplex PCR; TCRdb keeps in-frame clones, though not all of them. The sample has tens of thousands of clones, approximately 84% seen once. The TCR was taken from a man in his 70s with active or convalescent COVID-19. Input material: peripheral blood. V gene TRBV28 combines with J gene TRBJ1-6; D is uncertain. CDR3 residues: CASSLRNSPLHF. CDR3 nucleotides: TGTGCCAGCAGTTTGCGGAATTCACCCCTCCACTTT.